Presented here are 26 T cell receptor beta chains from one specimen sequenced in a study of T cell responses to AZD1222 COVID-19 vaccine. TCRdb's copy holds only in-frame clones and misses some; the assay was immunoSEQ multiplex PCR. Among about 140,000 clones listed, about 92% were seen once. This specimen was peripheral blood, taken on day 0 of AZD1222 vaccination. These receptors came from an adult in good health.

This clone was picked up one time. The chain combines TRBV11-2 with TRBJ2-7; perhaps TRBD1 as D (5 bases). CDR1 is SGHAT and CDR2 is FQNNGV in the germline V gene. V was pared by 1 base and J by 2 bases, with 15 bases between. The CDR3 totals 16 residues. The CDR3 DNA sequence: TGTGCCAGCAGCTTAGCGATAGGGGCGTCCACCTACGAGCAGTACTTC. Translating gives CASSLAIGASTYEQYF.

This clone has just one count. The V call is TRBV27, the J call TRBJ1-1, with D hard to call. Trimming shortened V by 8 bases and J by 7 bases, and 14 bases separated the two germline ends. The CDR3 covers 12 residues. CDR1 MNHEY and CDR2 SMNVEV come from the germline V gene (reference sequence). The chain's CDR3 is CASGRGSHEAFF. CDR3 in DNA: TGTGCCAGCGGCCGGGGTTCACATGAAGCTTTCTTT.

This clone was observed a few times. This chain links TRBV27 with TRBJ1-2; 7 nucleotides line up with TRBD1. Germline V gene lookup returns CDR1 MNHEY and CDR2 SMNVEV (reference sequence). This CDR3 is built from 15 residues. V was pared by 5 bases and J by 0 bases, with 6 bases of the junction left unmatched. CDR3 region: CASSLKGAANYGYTF. The CDR3 DNA reads as TGTGCCAGCAGTCTCAAGGGGGCAGCTAACTATGGCTACACCTTC.

The V and J genes are TRBV5-1 and TRBJ1-1, with 8 bases identical to TRBD1. The CDR3 length is 15 residues. Germline V gene lookup returns CDR1 SGHRS and CDR2 YFSETQ. V gave up 2 bases and J gave up 2 bases; unmatched junction bases: 5. The CDR3 DNA reads as TGCGCCAGCAGCTTCTTGGACAGGGTAAACACTGAAGCTTTCTTT. Translated, it gives CASSFLDRVNTEAFF.

This chain connects TRBV5-1 to TRBJ2-5; the D gene could be TRBD1 or TRBD2 (6 bases each). CDR3 size: 14 residues. Trimming pared 4 bases from V and 5 bases from J, leaving 15 bases between. Germline V gives CDR1 SGHRS, CDR2 YFSETQ. The CDR3: CASSPGAGRETQYF. The CDR3 nucleotides are TGCGCCAGCAGCCCGGGGGCTGGACGGGAGACCCAGTACTTC.

This sequence joins TRBV27 and TRBJ2-3, with D possibly TRBD1 on 6 matching bases. The germline V and J ends were trimmed by 2 bases and 3 bases, with 9 bases remaining between them. This CDR3 has 14 residues. Germline V gene lookup returns CDR1 MNHEY and CDR2 SMNVEV (reference sequence). CDR3 coding DNA: TGTGCCAGCAGTTTAGAGGACAGAACAGATACGCAGTATTTT. This sequence encodes CASSLEDRTDTQYF.

This chain uses TRBV11-2 with TRBJ1-1, with D unresolved. Germline values: CDR1 SGHAT, CDR2 FQNNGV. V gave up 0 bases and J gave up 6 bases, with 8 bases separating them. The CDR3 totals 13 residues. The CDR3 DNA reads as TGTGCCAGCAGCTTAGATGTAAGGGCTGAAGCTTTCTTT. Its protein is CASSLDVRAEAFF.

The J gene is TRBJ1-5, the V gene TRBV5-5, with 10 bases that match TRBD1. This CDR3 spans 15 amino acids. Germline loops: CDR1 SGHKS, CDR2 YYEKEE (reference sequence). V trimming: 4 bases; J trimming: 6 bases; junction bases outside the gene matches: 7. The CDR3 loop reads CASSPTTGGVQPQHF. CDR3 nucleotide sequence: TGTGCCAGCAGCCCAACGACAGGGGGCGTTCAGCCCCAGCATTTT.

A single count supports this clone. The chain has TRBV9 and TRBJ2-7; 7 bases are shared with TRBD1. CDR3 length equals 14 residues. CDR1 SGDLS and CDR2 YYNGEE come from the germline V gene. J lost 5 bases, V lost 3 bases, and 8 bases had no gene match. CDR3 region: CASSGSRDSDEQYF. The DNA for the CDR3 is TGTGCCAGCAGCGGGAGCCGGGACAGTGACGAGCAGTACTTC.

The V call is TRBV5-6, the J call TRBJ1-1, with 7 bases lining up with TRBD1. There are 13 residues in the CDR3. With 4 bases clipped from V and 2 bases from J, the junction kept 2 bases outside the gene matches. Germline V gene lookup returns CDR1 SGHDT and CDR2 YYEEEE. CDR3 nucleotides: TGTGCCAGCAGCGGACAGGTTAACACTGAAGCTTTCTTT. Residues: CASSGQVNTEAFF.

CDR3 protein: CASSSSLPIYEQYF. The CDR3 region has the DNA TGTGCCAGCAGCTCAAGCCTTCCGATATACGAGCAGTACTTC. This rearrangement joins TRBV5-4 to TRBJ2-7; D call uncertain. V lost 3 bases and J lost 4, with 14 bases in between. From germline, CDR1 is SGHNT and CDR2 YYREEE (reference sequence). The CDR3 is 14 amino acids.

This rearrangement joins TRBV18 to TRBJ1-1, with D possibly TRBD1 on 5 matching bases. Germline V lookup: CDR1 KGHSH, CDR2 LQKENI. Deletions cut 0 bases from V and 5 bases from J, with 13 bases between. This CDR3 has 15 amino acids. CDR3 residues: CASSPPTGAETEAFF. The DNA for the CDR3 is TGTGCCAGCTCACCACCCACAGGTGCAGAGACTGAAGCTTTCTTT. Looking up the rest from reference TRBV18 and TRBJ1-1 gives the full variable domain: NAGVMQNPRHLVRRRGQEARLRCSPMKGHSHVYWYRQLPEEGLKFMVYLQKENIIDESGMPKERFSAEFPKEGPSILRIQQVVRGDSAAYFCASSPPTGAETEAFFGQGTRLTVV.

The chain employs TRBV7-2 and TRBJ1-5; no reliable D call. V lost 5 bases, J lost 4 bases, and 9 bases lay in between. The germline V gene encodes CDR1 SGHTA and CDR2 FQGNSA. This CDR3 has 13 residues. CDR3: CASSRSGNQPQHF. The CDR3 region has the DNA TGTGCCAGCAGCCGGAGCGGGAATCAGCCCCAGCATTTT.

This chain joins TRBV3-1 (or the pseudogene TRBV3-2) and TRBJ1-3, with a weak D call TRBD1 (6 bases). This CDR3 is built from 15 residues. CDR1 LGHDT and CDR2 YNNKEL come from the germline V gene (reference sequence). V lost 4 bases and J 2 bases, leaving 12 bases between the germline ends. This CDR3 is CASSPFWGPGNTIYF. CDR3 nucleotide sequence: TGTGCCAGCAGCCCGTTTTGGGGGCCTGGAAACACCATATATTTT.

This chain connects TRBV30 to TRBJ1-5; 7 positions match TRBD1. From germline, CDR1 is GTSNPN and CDR2 SVGIG (reference sequence). This CDR3 has 12 residues. J was trimmed by 2 bases and V by 6 bases; bases with no gene match: 1. In DNA, the CDR3 is TGTGCCTGCGGACAGGGCAATCAGCCCCAGCATTTT. Translating gives CACGQGNQPQHF.

This chain uses TRBV5-1 with TRBJ1-1, with D tentatively TRBD1 (6 bases). Trimming shortened V by 4 bases and J by 5 bases, and 18 bases separated the two germline ends. The CDR3 is 15 amino acids. CDR1 SGHRS and CDR2 YFSETQ come from the germline V gene. The CDR3 loop reads CASSLRLSGETEAFF. DNA for the CDR3: TGCGCCAGCAGCCTCCGGCTATCAGGGGAAACTGAAGCTTTCTTT.

This clone appeared once. This rearrangement joins TRBV9 to TRBJ1-1; tentative D call: TRBD1 (5 bases). Germline CDR1 reads SGDLS; CDR2 reads YYNGEE. Deletions cut 4 bases from V and 2 bases from J, with 12 bases between. The CDR3 loop spans 14 amino acids. CDR3 in amino acids: CASSQTAYNTEAFF. CDR3 sequence (DNA): TGTGCCAGCAGCCAGACAGCCTACAACACTGAAGCTTTCTTT.

This clone was seen once. The chain is built from TRBV4-3 and TRBJ1-6; D is uncertain. The CDR3 is made up of 15 amino acids. V was clipped by 0 bases and J by 10 bases, with 13 bases between them. CDR1 is LGHNA and CDR2 is YSLEER in the germline V gene. The CDR3 sequence: CASSQDSGVRSPLHF. Here the CDR3 DNA reads TGCGCCAGCAGCCAAGATTCAGGAGTGCGATCACCCCTCCACTTT.

This sequence joins TRBV6-5 and TRBJ1-4, with 7 bases that match TRBD1. This CDR3 comprises 14 residues. CDR1 is MNHEY and CDR2 is SVGAGI in the germline V gene. Trimming at V came to 6 bases and at J to 6 bases, leaving 7 bases not matched to a gene. The CDR3 loop is CASRRGGADEKLFF. In DNA form, the CDR3 reads TGTGCCAGCAGGCGAGGGGGCGCGGATGAAAAACTGTTTTTT.

The chain carries TRBV4-3 and TRBJ2-7, with TRBD2 as a possible D gene (6 bases). The CDR3 consists of 14 residues. V was clipped by 4 bases and J by 5 bases, with 15 bases between them. Germline values: CDR1 LGHNA, CDR2 YSLEER. CDR3 in DNA: TGCGCCAGCAGCCGCGGCGGGAATCGGGACGAGCAGTACTTC. As protein: CASSRGGNRDEQYF.

The chain has TRBV10-3 and TRBJ2-7, with 10 bases identical to TRBD1. V shed 0 bases, J shed 2 bases, and the junction held 1 base outside the gene matches. This CDR3 region has 15 residues. Germline V gives CDR1 ENHRY, CDR2 SYGVKD. The CDR3 sequence is CAISESGTGAYEQYF. CDR3 coding DNA: TGTGCCATCAGTGAGTCCGGGACAGGGGCCTACGAGCAGTACTTC.

J is TRBJ2-2 and V is TRBV6-5; D possibly corresponds to TRBD2 (6 bases). V was pared by 10 bases and J by 2 bases, with 11 bases between. Looked up from germline, CDR1 is MNHEY and CDR2 is SVGAGI. The CDR3 covers 13 residues. This CDR3 is CATGTANTGELFF. For the CDR3, the DNA is TGTGCCACCGGGACTGCTAACACCGGGGAGCTGTTTTTT.

With respect to this clone: One end of the junction fails to match germline, which may point to a read error. The rearrangement links TRBV7-9 to TRBJ2-3, with 14 nucleotides matching TRBD2. The CDR3 runs 14 residues. Per the germline V gene, CDR1 is SEHNR and CDR2 is FQNEAQ (reference sequence). CDR3 residues: CASSLGGTSGSMHF. The CDR3 DNA follows: TGTGCCAGCAGCTTAGGGGGGACTAGCGGGAGCATGCATTTT. Full variable domain (rest looked up from reference TRBV7-9 and TRBJ2-3): DTGVSQNPRHKITKRGQNVTFRCDPISEHNRLYWYRQTLGQGPEFLTYFQNEAQLEKSRLLSDRFSAERPKGSFSTLEIQRTEQGDSAMYLCASSLGGTSGSMHFGPGTRLTVL.

CDR3 in DNA: TGTGCCAGCGAAACAGGGGGAGAGACCCAGTACTTC. This codes for CASETGGETQYF. This chain uses TRBV2 with TRBJ2-5; 8 bases align to TRBD1. The CDR3 totals 12 residues. CDR1 SNHLY and CDR2 FYNNEI come from the germline V gene. V shed 8 bases and J 4 bases; nucleotides not matched to a gene: 3. Using reference TRBV2 and TRBJ2-5 for the parts outside the CDR3, the full variable domain is EPEVTQTPSHQVTQMGQEVILRCVPISNHLYFYWYRQILGQKVEFLVSFYNNEISEKSEIFDDQFSVERPDGSNFTLKIRSTKLEDSAMYFCASETGGETQYFGPGTRLLVL.

This chain connects TRBV5-1 to TRBJ2-3, with TRBD2 identical over 7 bases. Looked up from germline, CDR1 is SGHRS and CDR2 is YFSETQ. V was clipped by 0 bases and J by 5 bases; unmatched bases: 6. The CDR3 loop spans 15 amino acids. CDR3 sequence reads: CASSLEGRVGDTQYF. Here the CDR3 DNA reads TGCGCCAGCAGCTTGGAGGGGAGGGTGGGAGATACGCAGTATTTT.

CDR3 sequence reads: CASRQFLYGYTF. The CDR3 nucleotides are TGTGCCAGCAGGCAGTTCCTCTATGGCTACACCTTC. This rearrangement joins TRBV2 to TRBJ1-2; D uncertain. CDR1 SNHLY and CDR2 FYNNEI come from the germline V gene. The CDR3 is 12 residues long. V was trimmed by 6 bases and J by 4 bases, leaving 9 bases between them.